The 28 T cell receptor beta chains in this list originate from one sample, sequenced in a study of cytomegalovirus exposure and HLA in healthy donors. PCR involved 60 Vbeta and 13 Jbeta primers. Only in-frame clones appear in the TCRdb table, and some are missing; sequencing was by immunoSEQ multiplex PCR. The sample contains some 140,000 clones, 79% of which appear only once. Source material: PBMCs. Receptors originate from a man aged 18 to 30 in good health and CMV-seronegative.

The rearrangement uses TRBV5-6 and TRBJ1-2; 7 positions agree with TRBD1. Germline lookup yields CDR1 SGHDT and CDR2 YYEEEE. V gave up 4 bases and J gave up 1 base; unmatched junction bases: 7. The CDR3 consists of 15 residues. The CDR3 region is CASSRGQSFNYGYTF. The CDR3 DNA reads TGTGCCAGCAGCCGGGGACAGTCCTTTAACTATGGCTACACCTTC. Full variable domain (remainder filled in from reference TRBV5-6 and TRBJ1-2): DAGVTQSPTHLIKTRGQQVTLRCSPKSGHDTVSWYQQALGQGPQFIFQYYEEEERQRGNFPDRFSGHQFPNYSSELNVNALLLGDSALYLCASSRGQSFNYGYTFGSGTRLTVV.

V and J are TRBV11-2 and TRBJ1-3, with 9 bases lining up with TRBD1. CDR1 SGHAT and CDR2 FQNNGV come from the germline V gene. Trimming removed 5 bases from V and 0 bases from J; junction bases left unmatched: 8. This CDR3 has 17 residues. The CDR3 loop is CASSKRGQGSSGNTIYF. CDR3 nucleotide sequence: TGTGCCAGCAGCAAGAGGGGACAGGGTTCCTCTGGAAACACCATATATTTT.

The J gene is TRBJ1-2, the V gene TRBV4-2; D gene ambiguous. The CDR3 spans 13 residues. In germline, CDR1 is LGHNA, CDR2 YNFKEQ. The V gene lost 0 bases and the J gene lost 4 bases, with 6 bases spanning the gap. As DNA, the CDR3 is TGTGCCAGCAGCCAAGATCTCGTCTATGGCTACACCTTC. The encoded protein is CASSQDLVYGYTF.

This clone was observed a handful of times. V usage is TRBV6-5 and J usage is TRBJ1-1; a possible D gene is TRBD1 (5 bases). CDR3 length: 15 residues. The V and J ends lost 6 bases and 4 bases respectively, with 18 bases between them. Germline CDR1 and CDR2: MNHEY and SVGAGI. The CDR3 DNA reads TGTGCCAGCAGCGGGGTCAACATGGGGGGCACTGAAGCTTTCTTT. Protein product: CASSGVNMGGTEAFF.

This chain connects TRBV29-1 to TRBJ2-3; TRBD1 agrees at 10 bases. Germline-derived CDR1 and CDR2 are SQVTM and ANQGSEA. The CDR3 length is 15 residues. The J segment lost 1 base and the V segment lost 7 bases, leaving 8 bases of the junction unmatched. CDR3 bases: TGCAGCGGCGCCAGTGGACAGGGGGGCACAGATACGCAGTATTTT. Its translation is CSGASGQGGTDTQYF.

The gene calls are TRBV7-2 and TRBJ2-1, with 10 bases aligning to TRBD2. The CDR3 extends over 15 amino acids. J gave up 5 bases and V 4 bases, and 5 bases lay outside the gene matches. Germline CDR1 and CDR2: SGHTA and FQGNSA. For the CDR3, the DNA is TGTGCCAGCAGCTCGGCTAGCGGGGGCCACAATGAGCAGTTCTTC. Protein product: CASSSASGGHNEQFF.

The genes are TRBV7-2 and TRBJ1-6; D is unresolved. The V gene's germline CDR1 is SGHTA and CDR2 FQGNSA. V dropped 6 bases and J dropped 12 bases, with 15 bases sitting between them. The CDR3 contains 13 residues. The CDR3 DNA sequence: TGTGCCAGCAGACCAGGAAACCCCCTACCCCTCCACTTT. Protein: CASRPGNPLPLHF.

This clone was picked up one time. The chain combines TRBV4-3 with TRBJ2-7, with D perhaps TRBD2 (5 bases). Germline V CDR1 and CDR2: LGHNA, YSLEER. Deletions cut 4 bases from V and 3 bases from J, with 16 bases between. This CDR3 region has 15 residues. The CDR3 here is CASSPQLGSVYEQYF. The CDR3 DNA reads TGCGCCAGCAGCCCCCAACTAGGAAGTGTCTACGAGCAGTACTTC.

The chain carries TRBV6-5 and TRBJ1-1; tentatively, D is TRBD1 (6 bases). Looked up from germline, CDR1 is MNHEY and CDR2 is SVGAGI. CDR3 length: 15 residues. With 4 bases removed from V and 0 bases from J, the gap between germline ends came to 12 bases. CDR3 region: CASSSQGTMNTEAFF. The CDR3 DNA reads as TGTGCCAGCAGTTCACAGGGAACTATGAACACTGAAGCTTTCTTT.

This clone was detected a few times. The chain has TRBV5-1 and TRBJ1-1; D is undetermined. Deletions cut 2 bases from V and 1 base from J, with 9 bases between. The CDR3 runs 14 residues. Per germline, CDR1 SGHRS and CDR2 YFSETQ. The CDR3 coding sequence is TGCGCCAGCAGCTTAACAAACAAGAACACTGAAGCTTTCTTT. Protein sequence: CASSLTNKNTEAFF.

V usage is TRBV30 and J usage is TRBJ2-7; 10 bases match TRBD1. The CDR3 sequence is 14 residues long. Germline V CDR1 and CDR2: GTSNPN, SVGIG (reference sequence). Losses at the gene ends were 2 bases for V and 4 bases for J; bases not matched to a gene: 5. CDR3 sequence reads: CAWSRGTGAYEQYF. The DNA for the CDR3 is TGTGCCTGGAGTCGCGGGACAGGGGCTTACGAGCAGTACTTC. The full variable domain, completed using reference TRBV30 and TRBJ2-7, is SQTIHQWPATLVQPVGSPLSLECTVEGTSNPNLYWYRQAAGRGLQLLFYSVGIGQISSEVPQNLSASRPQDRQFILSSKKLLLSDSGFYLCAWSRGTGAYEQYFGPGTRLTVT.

The chain employs TRBV5-1 and TRBJ1-1; TRBD1 might be the D (6 bases). Germline-derived CDR1 and CDR2 are SGHRS and YFSETQ. Trimming shortened V by 4 bases and J by 3 bases, and 16 bases separated the two germline ends. CDR3 length equals 15 residues. CDR3 bases: TGCGCCAGCAGCCCCCGCAGGGGCGTGGACACTGAAGCTTTCTTT. This gives the protein CASSPRRGVDTEAFF. The full variable domain, in which reference TRBV5-1 and TRBJ1-1 provide the parts outside the CDR3, is KAGVTQTPRYLIKTRGQQVTLSCSPISGHRSVSWYQQTPGQGLQFLFEYFSETQRNKGNFPGRFSGRQFSNSRSEMNVSTLELGDSALYLCASSPRRGVDTEAFFGQGTRLTVV.

The J gene is TRBJ2-5, the V gene TRBV6-5; D is unresolved. CDR1 and CDR2 from the germline V gene are MNHEY and SVGAGI. V shed 6 bases and J shed 2 bases, with 10 bases lying between them. The CDR3 is 13 amino acids. DNA for the CDR3: TGTGCCAGCAGACTATTAGGTCAAGAGACCCAGTACTTC. Protein: CASRLLGQETQYF.

This sequence joins TRBV2 and TRBJ2-7; 7 bases are shared with TRBD1. The trim removed 6 bases at V and 2 bases at J, leaving 13 bases unmatched. The CDR3 has 16 amino acids. The germline V gene has CDR1 SNHLY and CDR2 FYNNEI. The CDR3 reads CASRRIPGQRTYEQYF. The CDR3 DNA sequence: TGTGCCAGCAGAAGAATACCGGGACAGCGGACCTACGAGCAGTACTTC. The variable domain in full, with the rest retrieved from reference TRBV2 and TRBJ2-7, is EPEVTQTPSHQVTQMGQEVILRCVPISNHLYFYWYRQILGQKVEFLVSFYNNEISEKSEIFDDQFSVERPDGSNFTLKIRSTKLEDSAMYFCASRRIPGQRTYEQYFGPGTRLTVT.

The chain carries TRBV5-1 and TRBJ1-4; D might be TRBD1 (5 bases). The CDR3 runs to 17 residues. The germline V gene has CDR1 SGHRS and CDR2 YFSETQ. V dropped 3 bases and J dropped 0 bases, with 15 bases sitting between them. CDR3 sequence reads: CASSSRGRGATNEKLFF. The CDR3 bases are TGCGCCAGCAGCTCCCGGGGGAGGGGAGCAACTAATGAAAAACTGTTTTTT.

J is TRBJ2-7 and V is TRBV7-6; maybe TRBD1 (7 bases). CDR3 length: 14 residues. Per germline, CDR1 SGHVS and CDR2 FNYEAQ. Trimming left V 6 bases short and J 7 bases short, with 19 bases between. CDR3 loop: CASSPLTGRREQYF. Written as DNA, the CDR3 is TGTGCCAGCAGTCCACTGACAGGGAGGCGAGAGCAGTACTTC.

This clone was recorded once. The chain carries TRBV27 and TRBJ1-1; 7 bases fit TRBD1. Germline V lookup: CDR1 MNHEY, CDR2 SMNVEV (reference sequence). Trimming removed 3 bases from V and 6 bases from J; junction bases left unmatched: 7. CDR3 length: 14 amino acids. CDR3 DNA sequence: TGTGCCAGCAGTTTGCGTGCAGGGGGGTCTGAAGCTTTCTTT. Its protein product is CASSLRAGGSEAFF.

This clone was seen once. V gene TRBV5-1 combines with J gene TRBJ2-3; 9 positions match TRBD1. Germline V gene lookup returns CDR1 SGHRS and CDR2 YFSETQ. The V and J ends lost 3 bases and 6 bases, in that order; junction bases with no gene match: 8. This CDR3 spans 15 amino acids. The CDR3 region is CASSYRDRVSDTQYF. The CDR3 DNA reads as TGCGCCAGCAGCTACCGGGACAGGGTTTCCGATACGCAGTATTTT. Full variable domain (outside the CDR3, taken from reference TRBV5-1 and TRBJ2-3): KAGVTQTPRYLIKTRGQQVTLSCSPISGHRSVSWYQQTPGQGLQFLFEYFSETQRNKGNFPGRFSGRQFSNSRSEMNVSTLELGDSALYLCASSYRDRVSDTQYFGPGTRLTVL.

This clone came up a few times. This sequence joins TRBV7-3 and TRBJ1-2; TRBD1 matches at 8 bases. CDR1 is SGHTA and CDR2 is FQGTGA in the germline V gene. The CDR3 consists of 17 residues. V shed 5 bases and J 1 base; nucleotides not matched to a gene: 12. The CDR3 nucleotides read TGTGCCAGCAGCCCCACAGGGGGACAGCGTCTTAACTATGGCTACACCTTC. Translated, it gives CASSPTGGQRLNYGYTF.

The rearrangement uses TRBV15 and TRBJ1-1; D unclear. CDR3 length: 14 amino acids. Deletions cut 0 bases from V and 5 bases from J, with 10 bases between. Germline CDR1 LNHNV, CDR2 YYDKDF (reference sequence). The CDR3 reads CATSRDRDLTEAFF. CDR3 coding DNA: TGTGCCACCAGCAGAGATAGAGATTTAACTGAAGCTTTCTTT.

The V gene is TRBV18, the J gene TRBJ1-1, with TRBD1 as a possible D gene (5 bases). Trimming pared 6 bases from V and 3 bases from J, leaving 26 bases between. Per germline, CDR1 KGHSH and CDR2 LQKENI. CDR3 length: 18 amino acids. The CDR3 DNA sequence: TGTGCCAGCTCTCCTGGGGTTGTTGGCAGGCCGGGGGACACTGAAGCTTTCTTT. It is translated as CASSPGVVGRPGDTEAFF.

The chain joins TRBV19 to TRBJ1-2; 8 bases match TRBD1. Germline values: CDR1 LNHDA, CDR2 SQIVND (reference sequence). The CDR3 loop spans 14 amino acids. The ends lost 5 bases at V and 8 bases at J; junction bases unmatched: 10. The CDR3 loop is CASSQRQGAKGYTF. CDR3 coding DNA: TGTGCCAGTAGTCAACGTCAGGGGGCGAAGGGCTACACCTTC. Together with reference TRBV19 and TRBJ1-2, the CDR3 gives the full variable domain: DGGITQSPKYLFRKEGQNVTLSCEQNLNHDAMYWYRQDPGQGLRLIYYSQIVNDFQKGDIAEGYSVSREKKESFPLTVTSAQKNPTAFYLCASSQRQGAKGYTFGSGTRLTVV.

The chain carries TRBV7-9 and TRBJ2-2; possibly TRBD1 for D (6 bases). V was cut by 7 bases and J by 1 base, with 13 bases left in between. Germline lookup yields CDR1 SEHNR and CDR2 FQNEAQ (reference sequence). The CDR3 is 15 amino acids. CDR3 sequence reads: CASTPGTLNTGELFF. The CDR3 nucleotides are TGTGCCAGCACCCCCGGGACATTGAACACCGGGGAGCTGTTTTTT. Using reference TRBV7-9 and TRBJ2-2 for the parts outside the CDR3, the full variable domain is DTGVSQNPRHKITKRGQNVTFRCDPISEHNRLYWYRQTLGQGPEFLTYFQNEAQLEKSRLLSDRFSAERPKGSFSTLEIQRTEQGDSAMYLCASTPGTLNTGELFFGEGSRLTVL.

The CDR3 loop reads CASSYSSSVKNYGYTF. In nucleotides, the CDR3 is TGTGCCAGCAGTTACTCGTCCTCCGTAAAAAACTATGGCTACACCTTC. The chain is built from TRBV6-6 and TRBJ1-2; D is ambiguous. Germline V lookup: CDR1 MNHNY, CDR2 SVGAGI (reference sequence). This CDR3 spans 16 amino acids. V dropped 0 bases and J dropped 2 bases, with 13 bases sitting between them.

The chain is built from TRBV6-6 and TRBJ2-7, with 10 bases aligning to TRBD1. This CDR3 has 14 residues. V lost 6 bases to trimming and J lost 7 bases; unmatched junction nucleotides: 9. Germline assignment: CDR1 MNHNY and CDR2 SVGAGI (reference sequence). As DNA, the CDR3 is TGTGCCAGCAGGCCGAGACAGGGGGCGTGGGAGCAGTACTTC. This translates into CASRPRQGAWEQYF.

The rearrangement uses TRBV30 and TRBJ2-7; TRBD1 might be the D (6 bases). This CDR3 is built from 13 residues. V was pared by 2 bases and J by 3 bases, with 11 bases between. Germline V gives CDR1 GTSNPN, CDR2 SVGIG (reference sequence). The CDR3 loop reads CAWSTGLHYEQYF. In DNA form, the CDR3 reads TGTGCCTGGAGTACAGGGTTGCACTACGAGCAGTACTTC. Full variable domain (remainder filled in from reference TRBV30 and TRBJ2-7): SQTIHQWPATLVQPVGSPLSLECTVEGTSNPNLYWYRQAAGRGLQLLFYSVGIGQISSEVPQNLSASRPQDRQFILSSKKLLLSDSGFYLCAWSTGLHYEQYFGPGTRLTVT.

This clone was observed a handful of times. This chain uses TRBV9 with TRBJ1-1; 8 bases match TRBD1. CDR3 length equals 17 residues. The V gene end was trimmed by 2 bases and the J gene end by 5 bases; junction bases not matched to a gene: 14. Per the germline V gene, CDR1 is SGDLS and CDR2 is YYNGEE. The CDR3 DNA sequence: TGTGCCAGCAGCGTCACCCCAGGGGGGGGACAGGAAACTGAAGCTTTCTTT. Protein sequence: CASSVTPGGGQETEAFF.

This rearrangement joins TRBV7-2 to TRBJ2-3; TRBD2 matches 14 bases. Germline CDR1 reads SGHTA; CDR2 reads FQGNSA. V shed 1 base, J shed 6 bases, and the junction held 6 bases outside the gene matches. The CDR3 has 17 residues. DNA for the CDR3: TGTGCCAGCAGCTTAGGGGGACTAGCGGGGGTTCGTGATACGCAGTATTTT. Translation: CASSLGGLAGVRDTQYF.